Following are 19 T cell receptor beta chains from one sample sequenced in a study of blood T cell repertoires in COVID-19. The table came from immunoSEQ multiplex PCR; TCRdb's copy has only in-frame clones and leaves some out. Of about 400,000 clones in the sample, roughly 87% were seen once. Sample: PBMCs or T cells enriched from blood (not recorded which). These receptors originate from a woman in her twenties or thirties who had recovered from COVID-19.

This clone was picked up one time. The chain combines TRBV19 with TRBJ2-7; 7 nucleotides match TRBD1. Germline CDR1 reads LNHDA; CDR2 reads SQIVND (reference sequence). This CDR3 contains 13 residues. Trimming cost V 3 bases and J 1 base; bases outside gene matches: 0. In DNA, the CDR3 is TGTGCCAGTAGTATGGGACAGTCCTACGAGCAGTACTTC. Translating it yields CASSMGQSYEQYF.

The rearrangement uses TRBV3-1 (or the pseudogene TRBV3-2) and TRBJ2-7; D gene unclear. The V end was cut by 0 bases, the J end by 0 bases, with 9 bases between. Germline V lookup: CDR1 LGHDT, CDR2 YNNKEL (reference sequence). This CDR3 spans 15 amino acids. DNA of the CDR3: TGTGCCAGCAGCCAAGATCTGTCAGGCTCCTACGAGCAGTACTTC. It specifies CASSQDLSGSYEQYF.

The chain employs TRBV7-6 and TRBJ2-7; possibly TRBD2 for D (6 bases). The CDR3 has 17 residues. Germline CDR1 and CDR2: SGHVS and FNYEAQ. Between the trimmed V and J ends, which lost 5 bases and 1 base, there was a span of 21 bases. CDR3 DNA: TGTGCCAGCAGCCTCGCCCCCCCGGGAGAAAAATCCTACGAGCAGTACTTC. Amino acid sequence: CASSLAPPGEKSYEQYF.

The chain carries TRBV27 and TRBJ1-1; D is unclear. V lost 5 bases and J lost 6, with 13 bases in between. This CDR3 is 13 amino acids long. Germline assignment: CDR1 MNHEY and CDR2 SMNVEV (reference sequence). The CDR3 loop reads CASSVTLGAEAFF. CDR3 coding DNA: TGTGCCAGCAGTGTAACCCTGGGCGCTGAAGCTTTCTTT.

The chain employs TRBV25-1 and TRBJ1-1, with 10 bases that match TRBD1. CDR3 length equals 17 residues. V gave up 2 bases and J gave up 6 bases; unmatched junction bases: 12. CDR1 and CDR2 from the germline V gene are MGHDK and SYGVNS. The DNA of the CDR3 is TGTGCCAGCAGTGAAAATAGTGCGGGACAGGGGTTGTCTGAAGCTTTCTTT. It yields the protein CASSENSAGQGLSEAFF.

CDR3 in DNA: TGTGCCATCGCCGAACTAGCGGGCTCCTACGAGCAGTACTTC. Its protein product is CAIAELAGSYEQYF. This chain joins TRBV28 and TRBJ2-7; 9 bases agree with TRBD2. Germline V gene data show CDR1 as MDHEN and CDR2 as SYDVKM. Trimming removed 10 bases from V and 0 bases from J; junction bases left unmatched: 7. This CDR3 contains 14 residues. Combining the CDR3 with reference TRBV28 and TRBJ2-7 gives the whole variable domain DVKVTQSSRYLVKRTGEKVFLECVQDMDHENMFWYRQDPGLGLRLIYFSYDVKMKEKGDIPEGYSVSREKKERFSLILESASTNQTSMYLCAIAELAGSYEQYFGPGTRLTVT.

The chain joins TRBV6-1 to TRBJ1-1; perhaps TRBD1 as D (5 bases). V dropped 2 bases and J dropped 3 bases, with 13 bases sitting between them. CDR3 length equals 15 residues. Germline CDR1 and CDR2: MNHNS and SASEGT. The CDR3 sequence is CASSELGRGYTEAFF. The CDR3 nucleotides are TGTGCCAGCAGTGAACTGGGTAGGGGTTACACTGAAGCTTTCTTT.

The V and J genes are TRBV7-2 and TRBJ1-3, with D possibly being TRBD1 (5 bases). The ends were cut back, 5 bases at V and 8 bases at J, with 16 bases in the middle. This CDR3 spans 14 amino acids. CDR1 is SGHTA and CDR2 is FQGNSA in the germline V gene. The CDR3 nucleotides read TGTGCCAGCAGCAGACAGTGGGGCGGAGACACCATATATTTT. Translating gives CASSRQWGGDTIYF. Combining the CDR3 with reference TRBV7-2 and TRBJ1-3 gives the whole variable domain GAGVSQSPSNKVTEKGKDVELRCDPISGHTALYWYRQSLGQGLEFLIYFQGNSAPDKSGLPSDRFSAERTGGSVSTLTIQRTQQEDSAVYLCASSRQWGGDTIYFGEGSWLTVV.

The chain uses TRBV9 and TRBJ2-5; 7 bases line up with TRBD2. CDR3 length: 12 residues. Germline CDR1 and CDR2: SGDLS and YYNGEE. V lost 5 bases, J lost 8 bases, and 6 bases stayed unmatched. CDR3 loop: CASSGLDVTQYF. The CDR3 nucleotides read TGTGCCAGCAGTGGACTAGACGTTACCCAGTACTTC.

Written as DNA, the CDR3 is TGTGCCAGCAGTCGCCAGTACCAAGAGACCCAGTACTTC. Translation: CASSRQYQETQYF. The genes are TRBV28 and TRBJ2-5; D is uncertain. Germline-derived CDR1 and CDR2 are MDHEN and SYDVKM. V dropped 5 bases and J dropped 0 bases, with 7 bases sitting between them. The CDR3 covers 13 residues.

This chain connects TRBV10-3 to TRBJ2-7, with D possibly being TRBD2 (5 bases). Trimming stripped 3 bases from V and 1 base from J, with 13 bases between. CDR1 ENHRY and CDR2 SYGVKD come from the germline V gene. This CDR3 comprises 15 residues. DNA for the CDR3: TGTGCCATCAGTGAATTGGGCGAGGGATCCTACGAGCAGTACTTC. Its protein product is CAISELGEGSYEQYF.

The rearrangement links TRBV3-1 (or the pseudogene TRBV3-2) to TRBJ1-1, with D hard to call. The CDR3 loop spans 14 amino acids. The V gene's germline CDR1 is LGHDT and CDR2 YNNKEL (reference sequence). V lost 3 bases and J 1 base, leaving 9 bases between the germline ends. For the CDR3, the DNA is TGTGCCAGCAGCCAGCGGAGCGCGAACACTGAAGCTTTCTTT. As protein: CASSQRSANTEAFF.

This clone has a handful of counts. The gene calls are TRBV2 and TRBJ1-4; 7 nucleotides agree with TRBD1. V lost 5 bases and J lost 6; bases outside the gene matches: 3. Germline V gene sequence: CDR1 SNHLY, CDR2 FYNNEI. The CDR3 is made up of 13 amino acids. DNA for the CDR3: TGTGCCAGCAGTAATGGACAGGATGAAAAACTGTTTTTT. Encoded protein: CASSNGQDEKLFF.

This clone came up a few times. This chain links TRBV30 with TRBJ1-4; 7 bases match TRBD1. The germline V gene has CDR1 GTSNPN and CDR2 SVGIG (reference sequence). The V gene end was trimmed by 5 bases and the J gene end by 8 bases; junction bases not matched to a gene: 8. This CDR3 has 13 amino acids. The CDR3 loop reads CAWHRGVGEKLFF. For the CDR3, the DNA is TGTGCCTGGCACAGGGGTGTTGGGGAAAAACTGTTTTTT.

The CDR3: CASSDPGGGYTF. DNA of the CDR3: TGTGCCAGCAGTGACCCGGGGGGTGGCTACACCTTC. The V call is TRBV12-3 or TRBV12-4, the J call TRBJ1-2; TRBD1 is a possible D gene (5 bases). Trimming pared 5 bases from V and 7 bases from J, leaving 11 bases between. The length of the CDR3 is 12 residues.

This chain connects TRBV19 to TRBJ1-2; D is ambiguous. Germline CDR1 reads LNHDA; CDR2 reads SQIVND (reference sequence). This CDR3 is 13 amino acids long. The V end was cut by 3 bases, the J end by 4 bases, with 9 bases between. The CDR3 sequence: CASSISAGYGYTF. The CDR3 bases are TGTGCCAGTAGTATCTCGGCGGGCTATGGCTACACCTTC.

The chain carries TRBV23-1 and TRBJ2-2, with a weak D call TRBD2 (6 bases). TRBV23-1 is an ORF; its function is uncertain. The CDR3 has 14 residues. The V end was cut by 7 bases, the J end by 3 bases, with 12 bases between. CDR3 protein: CASNPGDYTGELFF. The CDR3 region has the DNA TGCGCCAGCAACCCGGGAGACTACACCGGGGAGCTGTTTTTT.

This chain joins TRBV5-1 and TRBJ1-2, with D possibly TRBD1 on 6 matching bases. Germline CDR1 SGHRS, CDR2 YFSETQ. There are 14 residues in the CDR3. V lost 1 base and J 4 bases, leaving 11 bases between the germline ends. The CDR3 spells CASSLSGGGYGYTF. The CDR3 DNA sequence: TGCGCCAGCAGCTTGTCGGGGGGCGGCTATGGCTACACCTTC.

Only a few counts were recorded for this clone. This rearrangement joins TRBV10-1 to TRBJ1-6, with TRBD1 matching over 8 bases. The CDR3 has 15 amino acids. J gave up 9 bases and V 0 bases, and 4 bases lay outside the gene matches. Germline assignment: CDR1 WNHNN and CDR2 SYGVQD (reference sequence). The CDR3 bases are TGCGCCAGCAGTGAGTCGCGGACAGGGCGTTCACCCCTCCACTTT. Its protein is CASSESRTGRSPLHF.